The clone carrying this T cell receptor (beta chain) was observed a few times. Its antigen is still unknown. 60 Vbeta and 13 Jbeta primers were used in PCR. The repertoire was sequenced with immunoSEQ multiplex PCR; TCRdb's copy has only in-frame clones and lacks some. Here the sample spans 160,000 or so clones, about 80% being singletons. This entry belongs to a study of cytomegalovirus exposure and HLA in healthy donors. General study results and limits: Reportedly, diagnosis of cytomegalovirus status by the classifier showed high specificity and sensitivity. Rare sequences made up most TCRs, while some public TCRs were found in many donors.

This clonotype was obtained from a man under 40 in good health and CMV-seronegative. The sample taken for sequencing was PBMCs.

CDR3 bases: TGCGCCAGCAGCCAGGGGCAGGGGTACACTGAAGCTTTCTTT. Its translation is CASSQGQGYTEAFF. The V gene is TRBV4-1, the J gene TRBJ1-1; tentative D call: TRBD1 (6 bases). The CDR3 consists of 14 residues. The germline V and J ends were trimmed by 3 bases and 3 bases, with 11 bases remaining between them. Germline V lookup: CDR1 MGHRA, CDR2 YSYEKL.